This is a list of T cell receptor beta chains from one sample in a study of blood T cell repertoires in COVID-19. Profiled with immunoSEQ multiplex PCR; TCRdb holds only in-frame clones, not every one. The sample has around 250,000 clones; approximately 91% are singletons. Sequencing used PBMCs or T cells enriched from blood (not recorded which). The receptors originated from a human donor in a cohort exposed to, infected with or recovered from COVID-19 (not recorded which). The donor label of this sample is uncertain. Each CDR3 is given with its conserved first and last residue. A D gene is named only where the DNA matches it firmly.

d_call j_call v_call cdr3_aa cdr3_nt
TRBD1 TRBJ1-5 TRBV2 CASSPGTGGNQPQHF TGTGCCAGCAGTCCCGGGACAGGGGGCAATCAGCCCCAGCATTTT
TRBD1 TRBJ2-7 TRBV24-1 CATSTPGTGEHYEQYF TGTGCCACCAGTACCCCCGGGACAGGGGAGCATTACGAGCAGTACTTC
NA TRBJ2-5 TRBV4-1 CASSKLSGSQETQYF TGCGCCAGCAGCAAACTATCTGGGAGCCAAGAGACCCAGTACTTC
NA TRBJ1-1 TRBV29-1 CSAASGVTEAFF TGCAGCGCCGCATCGGGGGTCACTGAAGCTTTCTTT
TRBD2 TRBJ2-3 TRBV5-4 CASSFGGGEVSSTDTQYF TGTGCCAGCAGCTTTGGCGGGGGGGAAGTATCTAGCACAGATACGCAGTATTTT
TRBD2 TRBJ2-5 TRBV5-1 CASNPSGKETQYF TGCGCCAGCAACCCTAGCGGGAAAGAGACCCAGTACTTC
NA TRBJ2-7 TRBV10-3 CAISEKGGTYEQYF TGTGCCATCAGTGAGAAGGGGGGGACCTACGAGCAGTACTTC
TRBD1 TRBJ2-7 TRBV7-3 CASSQLTGYEQYF TGTGCCAGCAGCCAACTGACAGGGTACGAGCAGTACTTC
TRBD1 TRBJ1-4 TRBV30 CAWSVQGAGQSEKLFF TGTGCCTGGAGTGTACAGGGGGCGGGGCAGAGCGAAAAACTGTTTTTT
TRBD1 TRBJ1-1 TRBV5-1 CARRDRAASEAFF TGCGCCAGGAGAGACAGGGCGGCCTCTGAAGCTTTCTTT